This is a list of T cell receptor beta chains from one sample in a study of identical twins. TCRdb analysed the 5' RACE reads with MiXCR anew, one entry per CDR3 protein. The table lists about 210,000 distinct CDR3 sequences, approximately 9% of them singletons. Input material: memory (CD45RO+) T cells sorted from blood. These receptors all come from a woman younger than 35 in good health. Each CDR3 is given with its conserved first and last residue. The order of the fields is J gene, D gene, V gene, CDR3 length, CDR3 protein. D genes are given only for firm matches.

J gene: TRBJ2-7; D gene: TRBD1; V gene: TRBV5-1; CDR3 length: 13; CDR3 protein: CASSSTQGGEQYF
J gene: TRBJ2-1; D gene: -; V gene: TRBV4-3; CDR3 length: 17; CDR3 protein: CASSQDRGLTAYNEQFF
J gene: TRBJ2-5; D gene: TRBD2; V gene: TRBV15; CDR3 length: 15; CDR3 protein: CATGRKLAGEETQYF
J gene: TRBJ2-1; D gene: TRBD2; V gene: TRBV20-1; CDR3 length: 14; CDR3 protein: CSAMMASGRGEQFF
J gene: TRBJ1-1; D gene: -; V gene: TRBV19; CDR3 length: 14; CDR3 protein: CASSEQGFYTEAFF
J gene: TRBJ2-5; D gene: -; V gene: TRBV10-3; CDR3 length: 13; CDR3 protein: CAISGRGEETQYF
J gene: TRBJ2-7; D gene: TRBD1; V gene: TRBV7-3; CDR3 length: 13; CDR3 protein: CASSTGQTYEQYF
J gene: TRBJ1-2; D gene: TRBD1; V gene: TRBV7-9; CDR3 length: 15; CDR3 protein: CASSPGTGAPNGYTF
J gene: TRBJ2-1; D gene: -; V gene: TRBV19; CDR3 length: 18; CDR3 protein: CASSAAYIAASSYNEQFF
J gene: TRBJ2-3; D gene: TRBD1; V gene: TRBV14; CDR3 length: 15; CDR3 protein: CASSQAGTVTDTQYF
J gene: TRBJ2-5; D gene: TRBD1; V gene: TRBV20-1; CDR3 length: 15; CDR3 protein: CSARANRGSAETQYF
J gene: TRBJ2-3; D gene: -; V gene: TRBV30; CDR3 length: 15; CDR3 protein: CAWSVQVGRTDTQYF
J gene: TRBJ1-1; D gene: -; V gene: TRBV20-1; CDR3 length: 14; CDR3 protein: CSARRGGVGTEAFF
J gene: TRBJ2-1; D gene: TRBD2; V gene: TRBV5-1; CDR3 length: 17; CDR3 protein: CASSLELAGVGDNEQFF
J gene: TRBJ2-4; D gene: -; V gene: TRBV19; CDR3 length: 15; CDR3 protein: CASSVQRGGKNIQYF
J gene: TRBJ2-3; D gene: -; V gene: TRBV7-2; CDR3 length: 13; CDR3 protein: CASSHRGSDTQYF
J gene: TRBJ2-7; D gene: TRBD2; V gene: TRBV7-9; CDR3 length: 16; CDR3 protein: CASSLFLAGGHREQYF
J gene: TRBJ2-5; D gene: TRBD2; V gene: TRBV2; CDR3 length: 16; CDR3 protein: CASKSRSGRGQETQYF
J gene: TRBJ2-7; D gene: TRBD1; V gene: TRBV20-1; CDR3 length: 13; CDR3 protein: CSARTGTPYEQYF
J gene: TRBJ1-2; D gene: -; V gene: TRBV20-1; CDR3 length: 16; CDR3 protein: CSARDRIRQIGGGYTF
J gene: TRBJ2-1; D gene: -; V gene: TRBV20-1; CDR3 length: 16; CDR3 protein: CSATPGDSLSYNEQFF
J gene: TRBJ2-7; D gene: TRBD1; V gene: TRBV12-3/TRBV12-4; CDR3 length: 16; CDR3 protein: CASTLEGAEGWHEQYF
J gene: TRBJ2-1; D gene: -; V gene: TRBV6-5; CDR3 length: 15; CDR3 protein: CASSYPGKFGNEQFF
J gene: TRBJ2-7; D gene: -; V gene: TRBV6-1; CDR3 length: 15; CDR3 protein: CASSPGGGSSYEQYF
J gene: TRBJ2-5; D gene: -; V gene: TRBV20-1; CDR3 length: 15; CDR3 protein: CSARSARVRTETQYF
J gene: TRBJ1-2; D gene: -; V gene: TRBV27; CDR3 length: 16; CDR3 protein: CASSDIRGGVGYGYTF
J gene: TRBJ1-1; D gene: -; V gene: TRBV18; CDR3 length: 15; CDR3 protein: CASSPDTNRGTEAFF
J gene: TRBJ1-3; D gene: TRBD1; V gene: TRBV6-5; CDR3 length: 14; CDR3 protein: CASSYRGRGNTIYF
J gene: TRBJ2-7; D gene: TRBD1; V gene: TRBV20-1; CDR3 length: 17; CDR3 protein: CSARGPVGDRDSYEQYF
J gene: TRBJ1-2; D gene: -; V gene: TRBV3-1; CDR3 length: 14; CDR3 protein: CASSQSDRNYGYTF
J gene: TRBJ2-5; D gene: -; V gene: TRBV27; CDR3 length: 14; CDR3 protein: CASSPPGTIETQYF
J gene: TRBJ2-1; D gene: -; V gene: TRBV7-2; CDR3 length: 16; CDR3 protein: CASINPDPGGNNEQFF
J gene: TRBJ2-5; D gene: -; V gene: TRBV30; CDR3 length: 14; CDR3 protein: CAWSSSSEEETQYF
J gene: TRBJ2-3; D gene: TRBD2; V gene: TRBV11-2; CDR3 length: 17; CDR3 protein: CASSLGLAGPPSFTQYF
J gene: TRBJ1-6; D gene: -; V gene: TRBV20-1; CDR3 length: 13; CDR3 protein: CSASLIVGSPLHF
J gene: TRBJ2-7; D gene: -; V gene: TRBV5-1; CDR3 length: 14; CDR3 protein: CASSPGGGRYEQYF
J gene: TRBJ1-1; D gene: -; V gene: TRBV7-9; CDR3 length: 14; CDR3 protein: CASSLWTENTEAFF
J gene: TRBJ1-6; D gene: TRBD1; V gene: TRBV5-1; CDR3 length: 14; CDR3 protein: CASSLDRGESPLHF
J gene: TRBJ2-4; D gene: TRBD2; V gene: TRBV3-1; CDR3 length: 14; CDR3 protein: CASSLPSGGAIQYF
J gene: TRBJ1-5; D gene: -; V gene: TRBV12-3/TRBV12-4; CDR3 length: 14; CDR3 protein: CASSNRVSNQPQHF
J gene: TRBJ2-1; D gene: -; V gene: TRBV6-2/TRBV6-3; CDR3 length: 11; CDR3 protein: CASSYPLKQFF
J gene: TRBJ2-1; D gene: -; V gene: TRBV10-3; CDR3 length: 14; CDR3 protein: CAISESVNYNEQFF
J gene: TRBJ2-7; D gene: -; V gene: TRBV5-1; CDR3 length: 15; CDR3 protein: CASSLAWAGRHEQYF
J gene: TRBJ1-5; D gene: -; V gene: TRBV12-3/TRBV12-4; CDR3 length: 14; CDR3 protein: CASSLATSNQPQHF
J gene: TRBJ2-7; D gene: -; V gene: TRBV7-2; CDR3 length: 15; CDR3 protein: CASSLAWGSLYEQYF
J gene: TRBJ2-3; D gene: TRBD2; V gene: TRBV5-6; CDR3 length: 17; CDR3 protein: CASSLASGTSGTDTQYF
J gene: TRBJ1-6; D gene: TRBD1; V gene: TRBV14; CDR3 length: 15; CDR3 protein: CASSQFTGANSPLHF
J gene: TRBJ2-7; D gene: -; V gene: TRBV10-3; CDR3 length: 11; CDR3 protein: CATGETYEQYF
J gene: TRBJ1-2; D gene: -; V gene: TRBV30; CDR3 length: 11; CDR3 protein: CAWSGVYGYTF
J gene: TRBJ1-1; D gene: -; V gene: TRBV20-1; CDR3 length: 14; CDR3 protein: CSAIEAPANTEAFF
J gene: TRBJ1-2; D gene: -; V gene: TRBV29-1; CDR3 length: 13; CDR3 protein: CSVLGTIGSGYTF